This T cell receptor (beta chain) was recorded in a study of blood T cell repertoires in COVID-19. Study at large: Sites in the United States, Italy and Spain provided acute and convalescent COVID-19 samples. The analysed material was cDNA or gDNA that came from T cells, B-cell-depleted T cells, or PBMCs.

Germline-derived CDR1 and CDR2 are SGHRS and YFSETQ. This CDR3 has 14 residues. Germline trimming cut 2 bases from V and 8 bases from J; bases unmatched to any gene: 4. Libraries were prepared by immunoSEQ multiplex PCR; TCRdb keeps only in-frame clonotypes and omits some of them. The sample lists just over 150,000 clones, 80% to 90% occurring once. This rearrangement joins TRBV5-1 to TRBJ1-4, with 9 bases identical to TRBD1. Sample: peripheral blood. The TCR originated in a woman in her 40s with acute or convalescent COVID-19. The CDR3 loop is CASSLQGAYEKLFF. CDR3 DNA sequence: TGCGCCAGCAGCTTACAGGGGGCTTACGAAAAACTGTTTTTT. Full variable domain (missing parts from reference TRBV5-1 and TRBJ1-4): KAGVTQTPRYLIKTRGQQVTLSCSPISGHRSVSWYQQTPGQGLQFLFEYFSETQRNKGNFPGRFSGRQFSNSRSEMNVSTLELGDSALYLCASSLQGAYEKLFFGSGTQLSVL.